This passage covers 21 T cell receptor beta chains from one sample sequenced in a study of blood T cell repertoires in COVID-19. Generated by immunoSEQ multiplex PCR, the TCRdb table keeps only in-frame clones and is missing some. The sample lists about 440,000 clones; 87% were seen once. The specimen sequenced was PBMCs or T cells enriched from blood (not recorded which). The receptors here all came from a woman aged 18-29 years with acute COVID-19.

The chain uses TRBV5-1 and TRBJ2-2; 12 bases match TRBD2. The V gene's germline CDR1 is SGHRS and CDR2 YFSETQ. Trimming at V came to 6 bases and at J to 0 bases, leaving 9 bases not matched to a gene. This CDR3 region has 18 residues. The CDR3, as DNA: TGCGCCAGCAACAGACTAGCGGGAGACCCCTCGAACACCGGGGAGCTGTTTTTT. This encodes CASNRLAGDPSNTGELFF.

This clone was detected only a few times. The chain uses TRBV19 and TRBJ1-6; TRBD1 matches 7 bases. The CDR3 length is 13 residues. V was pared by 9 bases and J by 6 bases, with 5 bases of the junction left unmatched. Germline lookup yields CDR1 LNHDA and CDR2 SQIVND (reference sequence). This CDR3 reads CASAQGVNSPLHF. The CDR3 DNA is TGTGCCAGCGCCCAGGGGGTTAATTCACCCCTCCACTTT.

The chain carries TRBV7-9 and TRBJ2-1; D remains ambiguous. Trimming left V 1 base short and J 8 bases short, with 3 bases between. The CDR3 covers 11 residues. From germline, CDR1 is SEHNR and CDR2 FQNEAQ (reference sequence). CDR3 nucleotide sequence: TGTGCCAGCAGCTTAGTCGATGAGCAGTTCTTC. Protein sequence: CASSLVDEQFF.

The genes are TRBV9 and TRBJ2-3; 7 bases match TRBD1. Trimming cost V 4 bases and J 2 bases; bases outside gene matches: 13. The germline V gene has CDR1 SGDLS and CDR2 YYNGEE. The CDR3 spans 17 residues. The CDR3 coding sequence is TGTGCCAGCAGCCCCCGAGGGGGCGGCTTAACCACAGATACGCAGTATTTT. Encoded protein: CASSPRGGGLTTDTQYF.

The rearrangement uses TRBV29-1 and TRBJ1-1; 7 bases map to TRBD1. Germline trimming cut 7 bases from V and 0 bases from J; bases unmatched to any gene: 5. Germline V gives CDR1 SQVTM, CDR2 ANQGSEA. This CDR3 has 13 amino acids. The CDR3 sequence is CSAEGQMNTEAFF. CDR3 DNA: TGCAGCGCCGAGGGACAGATGAACACTGAAGCTTTCTTT.

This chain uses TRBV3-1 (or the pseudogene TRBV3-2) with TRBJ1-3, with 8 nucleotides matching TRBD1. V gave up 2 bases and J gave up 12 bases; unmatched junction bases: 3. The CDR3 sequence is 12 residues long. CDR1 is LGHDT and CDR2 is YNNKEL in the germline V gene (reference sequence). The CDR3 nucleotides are TGTGCCAGCAGCCAAAACAGGGGGATCATATATTTT. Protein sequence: CASSQNRGIIYF.

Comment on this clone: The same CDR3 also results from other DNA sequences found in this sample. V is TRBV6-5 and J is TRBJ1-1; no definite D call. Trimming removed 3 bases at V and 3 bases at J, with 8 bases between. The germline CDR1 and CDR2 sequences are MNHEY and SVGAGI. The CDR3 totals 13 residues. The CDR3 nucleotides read TGTGCCAGCAGTTATGGTACGGACACTGAAGCTTTCTTT. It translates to CASSYGTDTEAFF.

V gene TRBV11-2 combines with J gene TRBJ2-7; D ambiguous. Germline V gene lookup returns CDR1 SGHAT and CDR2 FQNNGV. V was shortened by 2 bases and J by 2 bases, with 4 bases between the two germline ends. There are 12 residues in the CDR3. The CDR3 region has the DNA TGTGCCAGCAGCTTATCTACCTACGAGCAGTACTTC. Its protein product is CASSLSTYEQYF.

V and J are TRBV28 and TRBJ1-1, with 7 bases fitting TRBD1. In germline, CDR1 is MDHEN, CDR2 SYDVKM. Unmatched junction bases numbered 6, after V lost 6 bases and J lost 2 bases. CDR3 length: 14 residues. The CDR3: CASRTAGGNTEAFF. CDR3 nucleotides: TGTGCCAGCAGAACGGCAGGGGGTAACACTGAAGCTTTCTTT.

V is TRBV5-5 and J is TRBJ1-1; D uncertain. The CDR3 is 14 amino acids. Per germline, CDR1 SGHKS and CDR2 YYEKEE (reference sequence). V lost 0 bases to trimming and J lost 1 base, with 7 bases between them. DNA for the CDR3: TGTGCCAGCAGCTTGGACTTACCGAACACTGAAGCTTTCTTT. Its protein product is CASSLDLPNTEAFF.

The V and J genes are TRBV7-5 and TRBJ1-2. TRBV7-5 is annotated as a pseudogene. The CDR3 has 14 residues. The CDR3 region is CVRSLACVVYGYTF. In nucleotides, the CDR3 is TGTGTCAGAAGCTTAGCGTGCGTAGTCTATGGCTACACCTTC.

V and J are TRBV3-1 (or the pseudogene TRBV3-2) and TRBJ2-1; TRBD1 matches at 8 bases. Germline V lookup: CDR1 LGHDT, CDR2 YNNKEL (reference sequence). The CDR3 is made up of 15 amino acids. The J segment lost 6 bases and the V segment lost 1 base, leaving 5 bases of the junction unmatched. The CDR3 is CASSQGQGSFNEQFF. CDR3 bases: TGTGCCAGCAGCCAAGGACAGGGGAGTTTCAATGAGCAGTTCTTC.

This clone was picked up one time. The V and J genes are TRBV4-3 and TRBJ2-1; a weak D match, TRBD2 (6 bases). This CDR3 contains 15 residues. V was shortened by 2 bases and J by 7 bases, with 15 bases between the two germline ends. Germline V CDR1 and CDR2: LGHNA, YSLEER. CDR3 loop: CASSQFGSWRNEQFF. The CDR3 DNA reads TGCGCCAGCAGCCAATTCGGGAGCTGGAGGAATGAGCAGTTCTTC.

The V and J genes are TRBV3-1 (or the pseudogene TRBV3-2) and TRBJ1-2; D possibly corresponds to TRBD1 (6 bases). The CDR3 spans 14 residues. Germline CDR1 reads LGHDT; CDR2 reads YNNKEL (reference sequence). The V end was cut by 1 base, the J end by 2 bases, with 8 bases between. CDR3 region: CASSQAGGNYGYTF. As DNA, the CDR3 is TGTGCCAGCAGCCAAGCGGGGGGCAACTATGGCTACACCTTC.

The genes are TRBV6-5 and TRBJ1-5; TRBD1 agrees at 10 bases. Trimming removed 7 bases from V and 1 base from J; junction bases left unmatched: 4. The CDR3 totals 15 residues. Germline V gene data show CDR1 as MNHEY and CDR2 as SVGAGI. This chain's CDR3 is CASKGQGGSNQPQHF. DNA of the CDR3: TGTGCCAGCAAAGGACAGGGGGGCAGCAATCAGCCCCAGCATTTT.

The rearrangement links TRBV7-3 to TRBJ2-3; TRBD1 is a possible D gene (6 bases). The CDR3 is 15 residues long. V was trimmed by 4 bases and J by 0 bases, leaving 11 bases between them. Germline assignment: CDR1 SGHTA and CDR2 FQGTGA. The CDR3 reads CASSSYRASTDTQYF. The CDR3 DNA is TGTGCCAGCAGCTCCTACAGGGCTAGCACAGATACGCAGTATTTT.

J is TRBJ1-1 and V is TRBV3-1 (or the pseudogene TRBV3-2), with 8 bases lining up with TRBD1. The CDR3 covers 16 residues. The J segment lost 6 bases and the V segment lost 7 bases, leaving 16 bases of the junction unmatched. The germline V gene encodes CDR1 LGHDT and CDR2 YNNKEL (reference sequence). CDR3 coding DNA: TGTGCCAGCAATTCGATAGGGGCAGGGGGCAGGTCTGAAGCTTTCTTT. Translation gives CASNSIGAGGRSEAFF.

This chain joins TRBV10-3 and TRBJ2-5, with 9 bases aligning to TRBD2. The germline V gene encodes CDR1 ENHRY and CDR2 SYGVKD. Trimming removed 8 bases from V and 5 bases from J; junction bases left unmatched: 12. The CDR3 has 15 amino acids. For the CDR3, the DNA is TGTGCCATCGGGGGAATTAGCGGGAGACAGGAGACCCAGTACTTC. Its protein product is CAIGGISGRQETQYF.

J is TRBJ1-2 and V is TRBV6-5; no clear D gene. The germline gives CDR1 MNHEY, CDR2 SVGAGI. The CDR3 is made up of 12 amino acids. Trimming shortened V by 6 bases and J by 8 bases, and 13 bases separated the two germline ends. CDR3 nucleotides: TGTGCCAGCAGCCTCGGCGGGCAAGGCTACACCTTC. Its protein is CASSLGGQGYTF.

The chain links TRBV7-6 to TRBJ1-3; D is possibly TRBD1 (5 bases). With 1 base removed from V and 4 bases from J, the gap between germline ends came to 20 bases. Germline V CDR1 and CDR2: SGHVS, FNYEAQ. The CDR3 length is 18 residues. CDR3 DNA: TGTGCCAGCAGCTTAGAGATCCGGGACTCCTCTGCGGGAAACACCATATATTTT. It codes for CASSLEIRDSSAGNTIYF.

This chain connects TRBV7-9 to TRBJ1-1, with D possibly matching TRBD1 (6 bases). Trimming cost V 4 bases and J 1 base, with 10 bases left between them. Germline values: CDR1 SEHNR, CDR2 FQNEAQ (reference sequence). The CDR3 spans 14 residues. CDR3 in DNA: TGTGCCAGCAGCTGGGACATTAAGAACACTGAAGCTTTCTTT. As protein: CASSWDIKNTEAFF.